This section outlines one T cell receptor (beta chain) sequence together with its context. These data come from a study of T cell repertoires in cytomegalovirus infection. The CDR3 contains 13 residues. CDR1 and CDR2 from the germline V gene are SQVTM and ANQGSEA. V was clipped by 4 bases and J by 3 bases, with 13 bases between them. A single record per CDR3 protein comes from TCRdb applying MiXCR to the reads. This table has around 210,000 distinct CDR3 sequences, approximately 7% appearing once. This TCR was sampled from a human donor in good health (CMV status not recorded). Some clones in this sample may be carry-over from other donors' samples. Sequencing was carried out using PBMCs. The rearrangement joins TRBV29-1 to TRBJ2-7, with TRBD2 as a possible D gene (6 bases). CDR3 bases: TGCAGCGTTGCCCGGGACTGGAACTACGAGCAGTACTTC. Amino acids: CSVARDWNYEQYF.